This TCR beta chain was found in a study of cytomegalovirus exposure and HLA in healthy donors. Germline loops: CDR1 MNHEY, CDR2 SMNVEV (reference sequence). V shed 4 bases and J shed 0 bases, with 12 bases lying between them. This CDR3 is 16 amino acids long. Study results and limitations: An observed cluster of highly shared sequence variants was recorded as a likely sequencing artifact. Sequences of the TCR beta chain were said to predict the HLA-A and HLA-B alleles of most subjects accurately.

On this clone: Its target is unknown.

Vbeta (60) and Jbeta (13) primers were used in the PCR. Assay used: immunoSEQ multiplex PCR; TCRdb lists only in-frame clones, some missing. The profile shows approximately 150,000 clones, about 71% of them singletons. The V gene is TRBV27, the J gene TRBJ1-4; D possibly corresponds to TRBD1 (5 bases). This sequence originates from a woman aged 25 to 39 in good health and CMV-seronegative. Sequencing used PBMCs. The CDR3 sequence: CASSSARTTTNEKLFF. In DNA form, the CDR3 reads TGTGCCAGCAGTTCCGCTCGGACAACAACTAATGAAAAACTGTTTTTT.